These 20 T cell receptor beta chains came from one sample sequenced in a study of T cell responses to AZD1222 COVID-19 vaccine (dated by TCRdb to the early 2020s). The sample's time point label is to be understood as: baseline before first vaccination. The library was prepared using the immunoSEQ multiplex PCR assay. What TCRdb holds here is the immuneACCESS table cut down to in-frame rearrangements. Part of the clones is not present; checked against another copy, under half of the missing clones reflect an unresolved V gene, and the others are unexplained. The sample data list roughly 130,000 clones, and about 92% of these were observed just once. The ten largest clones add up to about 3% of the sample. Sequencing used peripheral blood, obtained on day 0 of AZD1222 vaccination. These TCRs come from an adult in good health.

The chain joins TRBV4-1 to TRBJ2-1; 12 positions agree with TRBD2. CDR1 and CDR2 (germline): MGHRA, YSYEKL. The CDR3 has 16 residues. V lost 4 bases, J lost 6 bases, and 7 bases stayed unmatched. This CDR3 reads CASSPRLAGVGNEQFF. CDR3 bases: TGCGCCAGCAGCCCACGACTAGCGGGAGTGGGCAATGAGCAGTTCTTC.

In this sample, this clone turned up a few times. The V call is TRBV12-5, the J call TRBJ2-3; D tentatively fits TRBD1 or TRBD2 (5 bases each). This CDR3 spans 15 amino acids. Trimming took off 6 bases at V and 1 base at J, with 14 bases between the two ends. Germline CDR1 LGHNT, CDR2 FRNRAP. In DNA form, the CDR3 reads TGTGCTAGTGGCTTCCGGGGACGGGGCACAGATACGCAGTATTTT. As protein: CASGFRGRGTDTQYF.

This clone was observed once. The CDR3 sequence is CASRRRWETQYF. CDR3 coding DNA: TGTGCCAGCAGGCGACGGTGGGAGACCCAGTACTTC. The rearrangement joins TRBV28 to TRBJ2-5; no clear D. The germline V gene has CDR1 MDHEN and CDR2 SYDVKM. CDR3 length equals 12 residues. Trimming left V 6 bases short and J 5 bases short, with 10 bases between.

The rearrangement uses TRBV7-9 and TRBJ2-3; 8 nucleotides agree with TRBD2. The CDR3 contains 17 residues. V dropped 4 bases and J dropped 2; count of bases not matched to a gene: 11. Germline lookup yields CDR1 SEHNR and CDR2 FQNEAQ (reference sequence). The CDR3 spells CASSSLDGSGATDTQYF. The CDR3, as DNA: TGTGCCAGCAGCTCCCTTGATGGTAGCGGGGCCACAGATACGCAGTATTTT.

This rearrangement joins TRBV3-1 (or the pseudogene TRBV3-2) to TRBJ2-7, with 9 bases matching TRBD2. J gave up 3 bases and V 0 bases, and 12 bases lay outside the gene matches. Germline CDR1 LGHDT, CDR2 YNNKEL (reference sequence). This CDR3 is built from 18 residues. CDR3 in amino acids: CASSQDKGSGRMVYEQYF. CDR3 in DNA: TGTGCCAGCAGCCAAGATAAGGGAAGCGGGAGGATGGTCTACGAGCAGTACTTC.

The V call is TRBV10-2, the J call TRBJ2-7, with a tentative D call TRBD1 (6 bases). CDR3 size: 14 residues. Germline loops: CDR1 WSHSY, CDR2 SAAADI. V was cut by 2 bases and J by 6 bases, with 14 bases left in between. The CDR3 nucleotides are TGCGCCAGCAGTGAGGCAGGGGCACGGGGCGAGCAGTACTTC. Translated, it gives CASSEAGARGEQYF.

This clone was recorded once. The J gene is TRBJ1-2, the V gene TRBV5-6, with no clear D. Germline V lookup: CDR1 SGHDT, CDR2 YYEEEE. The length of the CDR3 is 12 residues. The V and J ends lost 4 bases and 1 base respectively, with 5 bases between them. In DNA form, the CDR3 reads TGTGCCAGCAGCAATAATAACTATGGCTACACCTTC. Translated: CASSNNNYGYTF.

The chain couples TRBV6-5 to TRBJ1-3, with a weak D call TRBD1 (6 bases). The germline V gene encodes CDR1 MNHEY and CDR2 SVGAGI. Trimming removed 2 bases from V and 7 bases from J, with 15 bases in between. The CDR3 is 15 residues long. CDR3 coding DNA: TGTGCCAGCAGTTACCGTGGGGGGCCGGGTAACACCATATATTTT. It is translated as CASSYRGGPGNTIYF.

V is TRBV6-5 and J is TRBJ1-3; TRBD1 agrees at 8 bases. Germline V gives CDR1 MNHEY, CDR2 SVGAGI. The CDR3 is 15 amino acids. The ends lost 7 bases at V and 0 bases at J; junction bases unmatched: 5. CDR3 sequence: CASTLDRDSGNTIYF. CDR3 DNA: TGTGCCAGCACCTTGGACAGGGACTCTGGAAACACCATATATTTT.

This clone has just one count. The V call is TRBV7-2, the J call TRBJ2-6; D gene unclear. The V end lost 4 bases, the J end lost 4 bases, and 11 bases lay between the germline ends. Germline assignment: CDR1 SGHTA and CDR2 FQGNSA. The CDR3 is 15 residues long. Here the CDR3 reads CASSSRRAGANVLTF. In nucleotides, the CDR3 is TGTGCCAGCAGCTCAAGAAGGGCCGGGGCCAACGTCCTGACTTTC. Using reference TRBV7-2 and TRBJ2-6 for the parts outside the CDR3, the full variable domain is GAGVSQSPSNKVTEKGKDVELRCDPISGHTALYWYRQSLGQGLEFLIYFQGNSAPDKSGLPSDRFSAERTGGSVSTLTIQRTQQEDSAVYLCASSSRRAGANVLTFGAGSRLTVL.

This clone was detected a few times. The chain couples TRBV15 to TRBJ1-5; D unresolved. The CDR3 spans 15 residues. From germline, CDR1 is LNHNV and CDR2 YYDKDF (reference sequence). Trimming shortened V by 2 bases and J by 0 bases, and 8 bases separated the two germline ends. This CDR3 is CATSRNRGSNQPQHF. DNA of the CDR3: TGTGCCACCAGCAGAAATCGGGGTAGCAATCAGCCCCAGCATTTT.

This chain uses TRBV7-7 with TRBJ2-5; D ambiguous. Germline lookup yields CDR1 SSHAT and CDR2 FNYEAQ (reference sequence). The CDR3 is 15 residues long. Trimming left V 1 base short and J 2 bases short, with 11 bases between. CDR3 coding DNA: TGTGCCAGCAGCTTAGGGGTTGGGCTGCAAGAGACCCAGTACTTC. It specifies CASSLGVGLQETQYF.

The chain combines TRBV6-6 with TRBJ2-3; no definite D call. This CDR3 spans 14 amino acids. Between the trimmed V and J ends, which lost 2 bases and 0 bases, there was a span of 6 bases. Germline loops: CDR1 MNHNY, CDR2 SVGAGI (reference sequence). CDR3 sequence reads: CASSYVDSTDTQYF. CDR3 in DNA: TGTGCCAGCAGTTACGTTGACAGCACAGATACGCAGTATTTT.

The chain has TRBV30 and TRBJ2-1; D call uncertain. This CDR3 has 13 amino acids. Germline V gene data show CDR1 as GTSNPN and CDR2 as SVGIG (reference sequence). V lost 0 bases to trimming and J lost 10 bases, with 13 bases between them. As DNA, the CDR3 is TGTGCCTGGAGTGTAGCCCGACTTGGGGAGCAGTTCTTC. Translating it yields CAWSVARLGEQFF.

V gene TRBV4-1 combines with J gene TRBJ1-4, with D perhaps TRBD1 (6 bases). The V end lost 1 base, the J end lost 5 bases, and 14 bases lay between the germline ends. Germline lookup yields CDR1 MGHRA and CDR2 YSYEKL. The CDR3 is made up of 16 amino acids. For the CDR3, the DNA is TGCGCCAGCAGCCAAGGGGGGGCAGGTACGAATGAAAAACTGTTTTTT. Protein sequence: CASSQGGAGTNEKLFF.

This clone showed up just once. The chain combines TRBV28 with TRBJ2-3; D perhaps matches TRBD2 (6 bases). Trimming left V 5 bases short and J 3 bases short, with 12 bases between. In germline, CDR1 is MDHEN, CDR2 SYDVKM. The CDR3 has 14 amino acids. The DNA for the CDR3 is TGTGCCAGCAGTCTCGGGGGTGTGACAGATACGCAGTATTTT. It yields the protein CASSLGGVTDTQYF.

CDR3 loop: CASSMGGQRNTEAFF. The CDR3 nucleotides read TGTGCCAGTAGTATGGGAGGACAACGGAACACTGAAGCTTTCTTT. The chain is built from TRBV19 and TRBJ1-1; D is possibly TRBD1 (5 bases). This CDR3 region has 15 residues. The germline CDR1 and CDR2 sequences are LNHDA and SQIVND (reference sequence). The ends were cut back, 3 bases at V and 1 base at J, with 12 bases in the middle. Variable domain in full (rest from reference TRBV19 and TRBJ1-1): DGGITQSPKYLFRKEGQNVTLSCEQNLNHDAMYWYRQDPGQGLRLIYYSQIVNDFQKGDIAEGYSVSREKKESFPLTVTSAQKNPTAFYLCASSMGGQRNTEAFFGQGTRLTVV.

The CDR3 DNA follows: TGCGCCAGCAGTGAGGAACTAGGGTCCTACGAGCAGTACTTC. It codes for CASSEELGSYEQYF. The rearrangement joins TRBV10-2 to TRBJ2-7; maybe TRBD2 (5 bases). Germline assignment: CDR1 WSHSY and CDR2 SAAADI. Trimming left V 2 bases short and J 1 base short, with 9 bases between. This CDR3 spans 14 amino acids.

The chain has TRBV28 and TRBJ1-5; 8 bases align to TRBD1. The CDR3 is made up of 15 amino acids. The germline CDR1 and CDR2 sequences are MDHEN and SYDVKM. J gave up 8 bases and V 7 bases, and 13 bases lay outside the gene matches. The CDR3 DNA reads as TGTGCCAGCAACCCTTCCAGGACAGGGAGTAAGCCCCAGCATTTT. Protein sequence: CASNPSRTGSKPQHF.

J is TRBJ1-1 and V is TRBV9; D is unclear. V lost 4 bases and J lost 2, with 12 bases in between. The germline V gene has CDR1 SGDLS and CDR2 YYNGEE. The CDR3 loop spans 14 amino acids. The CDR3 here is CASSPQTVNTEAFF. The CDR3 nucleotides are TGTGCCAGCAGCCCCCAGACGGTCAACACTGAAGCTTTCTTT. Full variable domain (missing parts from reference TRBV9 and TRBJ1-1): DSGVTQTPKHLITATGQRVTLRCSPRSGDLSVYWYQQSLDQGLQFLIQYYNGEERAKGNILERFSAQQFPDLHSELNLSSLELGDSALYFCASSPQTVNTEAFFGQGTRLTVV.